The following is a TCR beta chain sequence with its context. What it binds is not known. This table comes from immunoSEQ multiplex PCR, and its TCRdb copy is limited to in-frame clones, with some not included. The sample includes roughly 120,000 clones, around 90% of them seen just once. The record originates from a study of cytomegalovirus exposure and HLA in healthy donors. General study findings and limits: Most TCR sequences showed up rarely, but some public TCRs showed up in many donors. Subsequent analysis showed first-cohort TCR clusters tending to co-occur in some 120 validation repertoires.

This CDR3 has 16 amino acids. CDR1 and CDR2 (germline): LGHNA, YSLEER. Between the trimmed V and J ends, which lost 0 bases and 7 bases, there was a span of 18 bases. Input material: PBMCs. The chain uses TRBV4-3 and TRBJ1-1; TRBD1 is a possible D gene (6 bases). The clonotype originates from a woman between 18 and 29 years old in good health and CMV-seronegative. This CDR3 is CASSQEPGGAGGEAFF. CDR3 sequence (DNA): TGCGCCAGCAGCCAAGAACCGGGGGGGGCAGGAGGTGAAGCTTTCTTT.